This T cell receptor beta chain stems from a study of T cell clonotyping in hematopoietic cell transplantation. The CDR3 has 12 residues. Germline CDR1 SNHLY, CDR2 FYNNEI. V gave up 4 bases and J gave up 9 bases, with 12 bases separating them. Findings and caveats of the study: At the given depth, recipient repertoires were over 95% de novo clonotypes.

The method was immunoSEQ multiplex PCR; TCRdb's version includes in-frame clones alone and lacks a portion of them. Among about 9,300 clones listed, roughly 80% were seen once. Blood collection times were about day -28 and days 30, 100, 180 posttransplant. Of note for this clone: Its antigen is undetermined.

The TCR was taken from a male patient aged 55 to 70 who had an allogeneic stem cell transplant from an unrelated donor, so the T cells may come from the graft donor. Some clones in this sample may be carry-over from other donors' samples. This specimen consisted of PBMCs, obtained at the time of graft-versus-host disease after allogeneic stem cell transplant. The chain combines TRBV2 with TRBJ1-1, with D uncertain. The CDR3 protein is CASSASGGKAFF. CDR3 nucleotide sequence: TGTGCCAGCAGTGCCTCTGGCGGGAAAGCTTTCTTT.